This TCR beta chain was obtained from a study of T cell responses to AZD1222 COVID-19 vaccine. Study-wide results and caveats: Reports indicate that nearly half of spike-specific TCRs are directed at unmutated variant regions. A mostly white British donor set with more females was recruited, and clonal diversity was possibly underestimated.

With respect to this clone: The antigen is unknown.

The repertoire was sequenced with immunoSEQ multiplex PCR; TCRdb's copy has only in-frame clones and lacks some. The sample comprises about 73,000 clones, approximately 89% of which are singletons, and about a tenth rests with the top ten. V lost 5 bases and J 1 base, leaving 11 bases between the germline ends. The CDR3 runs 14 residues. Germline V CDR1 and CDR2: SGHNT, YENEEA. This chain joins TRBV11-3 and TRBJ2-5, with D perhaps matching TRBD1 (6 bases). The source of this sequence is an adult who received the AZD1222 COVID-19 vaccine. Source: peripheral blood, taken 28 days after the second AZD1222 dose. The CDR3 DNA reads TGTGCCAGCAGCACTCCCAGGGGCCAAGAGACCCAGTACTTC. Translated: CASSTPRGQETQYF. The full variable domain, in which reference TRBV11-3 and TRBJ2-5 provide the parts outside the CDR3, is EAGVVQSPRYKIIEKKQPVAFWCNPISGHNTLYWYLQNLGQGPELLIRYENEEAVDDSQLPKDRFSAERLKGVDSTLKIQPAELGDSAVYLCASSTPRGQETQYFGPGTRLLVL.